The sequence of this T cell receptor (beta chain) was determined in a study of T cells in Graves' hyperthyroidism and ophthalmopathy. Remarks on this clonotype: Compared with germline, one end of the junction differs, possibly owing to a read error.

Hyperthyroidism of Graves' type that showed no ophthalmopathy progression within 18 months was stable. It was RNA transcripts that yielded the amplified TCR beta CDR3 regions. Researchers ran a first-round RT-PCR on the TCR CDR3 using the HTBI primer set. TCRdb re-called the multiplex PCR reads through MiXCR, storing one row per CDR3 protein. Altogether approximately 360,000 distinct CDR3 sequences are present, around 25% being singletons, with the ten largest covering around 67%. The specimen sequenced was blood. The TCR was taken from a man aged 50-60 years with Graves' hyperthyroidism.

This CDR3 is CASSSGQSATDAQYF. The DNA of the CDR3 is TGTGCCAGCAGTTCCGGACAGTCTGCCACAGATGCGCAGTATTTT. This chain uses TRBV12-3 or TRBV12-4 with TRBJ2-3; tentative D call: TRBD1 (6 bases). The CDR3 covers 15 residues.